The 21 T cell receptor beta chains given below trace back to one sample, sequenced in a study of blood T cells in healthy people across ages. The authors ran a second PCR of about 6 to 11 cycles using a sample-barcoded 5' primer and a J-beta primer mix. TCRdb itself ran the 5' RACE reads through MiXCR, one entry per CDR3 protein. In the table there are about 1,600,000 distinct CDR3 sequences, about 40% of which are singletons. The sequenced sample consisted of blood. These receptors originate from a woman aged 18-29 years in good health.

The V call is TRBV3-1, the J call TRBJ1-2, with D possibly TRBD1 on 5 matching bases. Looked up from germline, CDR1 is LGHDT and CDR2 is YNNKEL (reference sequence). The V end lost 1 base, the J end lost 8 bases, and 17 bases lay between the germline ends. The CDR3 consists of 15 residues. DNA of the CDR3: TGTGCCAGCAGCCAAGGAGGGGCCTCCTTGCTCGGCTACACCTTC. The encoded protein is CASSQGGASLLGYTF.

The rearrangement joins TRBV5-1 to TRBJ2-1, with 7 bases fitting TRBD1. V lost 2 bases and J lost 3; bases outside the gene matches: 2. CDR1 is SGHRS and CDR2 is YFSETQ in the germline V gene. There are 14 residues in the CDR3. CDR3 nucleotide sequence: TGCGCCAGCAGCTTTCGGGACAGCTACAATGAGCAGTTCTTC. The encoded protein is CASSFRDSYNEQFF.

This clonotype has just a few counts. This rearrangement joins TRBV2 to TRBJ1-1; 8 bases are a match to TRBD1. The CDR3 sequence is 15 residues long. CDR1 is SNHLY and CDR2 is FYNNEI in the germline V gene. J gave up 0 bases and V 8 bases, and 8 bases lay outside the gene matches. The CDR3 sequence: CASGRQGHMNTEAFF. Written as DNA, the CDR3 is TGTGCCAGCGGACGACAGGGGCACATGAACACTGAAGCTTTCTTT.

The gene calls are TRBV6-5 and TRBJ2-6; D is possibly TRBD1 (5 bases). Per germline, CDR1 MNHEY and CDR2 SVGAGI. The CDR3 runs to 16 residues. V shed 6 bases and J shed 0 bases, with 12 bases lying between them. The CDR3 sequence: CASRQQVSSGANVLTF. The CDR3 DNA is TGTGCCAGCAGACAACAGGTTAGCTCTGGGGCCAACGTCCTGACTTTC.

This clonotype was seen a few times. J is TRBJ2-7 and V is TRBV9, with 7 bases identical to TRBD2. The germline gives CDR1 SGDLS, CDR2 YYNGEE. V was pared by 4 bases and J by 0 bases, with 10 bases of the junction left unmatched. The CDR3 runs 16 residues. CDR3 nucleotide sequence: TGTGCCAGCAGCCACCGAATAGCGGGTATCTCCTACGAGCAGTACTTC. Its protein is CASSHRIAGISYEQYF.

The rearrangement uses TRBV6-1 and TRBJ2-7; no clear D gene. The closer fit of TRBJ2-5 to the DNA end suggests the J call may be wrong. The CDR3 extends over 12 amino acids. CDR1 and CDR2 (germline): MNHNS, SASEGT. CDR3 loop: CASRTAWETQYF. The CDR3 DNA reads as TGTGCCAGCAGGACGGCCTGGGAGACCCAGTACTTC.

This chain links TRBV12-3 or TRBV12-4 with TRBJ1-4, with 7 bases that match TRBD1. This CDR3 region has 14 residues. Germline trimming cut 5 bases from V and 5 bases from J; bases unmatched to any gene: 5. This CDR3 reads CASSRQGQNEKLFF. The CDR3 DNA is TGTGCCAGCAGTCGACAGGGTCAGAATGAAAAACTGTTTTTT.

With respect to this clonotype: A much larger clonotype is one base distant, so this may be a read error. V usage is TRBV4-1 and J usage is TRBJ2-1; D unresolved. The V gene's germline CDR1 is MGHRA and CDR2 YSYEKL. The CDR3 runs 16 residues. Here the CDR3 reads CASGQGRSLPNNEQFF. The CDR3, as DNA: TGCGCCAGCGGCCAAGGTCGTAGCCTTCCGAACAATGAGCAGTTCTTC.

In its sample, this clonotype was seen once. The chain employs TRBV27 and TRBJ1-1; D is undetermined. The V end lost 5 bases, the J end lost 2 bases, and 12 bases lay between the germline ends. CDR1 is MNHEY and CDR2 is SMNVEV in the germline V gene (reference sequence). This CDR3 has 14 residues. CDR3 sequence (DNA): TGTGCCAGCAGTCTTACTCCCCTCAACACTGAAGCTTTCTTT. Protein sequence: CASSLTPLNTEAFF.

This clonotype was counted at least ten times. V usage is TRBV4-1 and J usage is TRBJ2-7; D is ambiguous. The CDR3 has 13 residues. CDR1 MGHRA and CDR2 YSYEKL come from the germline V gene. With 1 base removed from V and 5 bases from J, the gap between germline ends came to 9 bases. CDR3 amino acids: CASSQGVSDEQYF. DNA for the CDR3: TGCGCCAGCAGCCAAGGCGTCAGCGACGAGCAGTACTTC.

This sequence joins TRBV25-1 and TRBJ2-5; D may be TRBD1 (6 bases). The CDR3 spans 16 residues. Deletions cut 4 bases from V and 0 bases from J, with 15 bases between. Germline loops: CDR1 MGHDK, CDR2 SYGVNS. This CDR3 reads CASSAYAAGDQETQYF. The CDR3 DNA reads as TGTGCCAGCAGTGCTTACGCTGCAGGGGACCAAGAGACCCAGTACTTC.

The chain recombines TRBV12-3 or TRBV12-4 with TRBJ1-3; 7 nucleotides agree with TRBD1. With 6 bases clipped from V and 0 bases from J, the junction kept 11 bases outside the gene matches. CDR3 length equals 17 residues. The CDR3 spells CASSRPRTGASGNTIYF. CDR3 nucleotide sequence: TGTGCCAGCAGCCGTCCAAGGACAGGCGCCTCTGGAAACACCATATATTTT.

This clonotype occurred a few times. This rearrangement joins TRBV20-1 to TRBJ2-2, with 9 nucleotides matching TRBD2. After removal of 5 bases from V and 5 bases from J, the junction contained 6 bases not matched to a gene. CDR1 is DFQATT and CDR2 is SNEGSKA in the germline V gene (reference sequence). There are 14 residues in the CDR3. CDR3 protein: CSASGSGGTGELFF. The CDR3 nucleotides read TGCAGTGCTTCCGGGAGCGGGGGGACCGGGGAGCTGTTTTTT.

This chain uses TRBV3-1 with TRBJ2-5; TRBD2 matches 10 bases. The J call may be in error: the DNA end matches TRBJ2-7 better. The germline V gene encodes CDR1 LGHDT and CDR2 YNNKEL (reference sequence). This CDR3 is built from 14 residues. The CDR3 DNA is TGTGCCAGCAGCCCCTGGACTAGCGGCAACGAGCAGTACTTC. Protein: CASSPWTSGNEQYF.

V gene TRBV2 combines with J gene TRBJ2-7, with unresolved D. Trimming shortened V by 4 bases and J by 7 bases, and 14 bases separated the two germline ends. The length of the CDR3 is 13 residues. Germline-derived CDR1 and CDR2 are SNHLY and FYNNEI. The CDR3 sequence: CASSVVRDNEQYF. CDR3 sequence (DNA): TGTGCCAGCAGTGTTGTTAGAGACAATGAGCAGTACTTC. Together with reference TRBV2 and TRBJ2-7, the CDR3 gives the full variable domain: EPEVTQTPSHQVTQMGQEVILRCVPISNHLYFYWYRQILGQKVEFLVSFYNNEISEKSEIFDDQFSVERPDGSNFTLKIRSTKLEDSAMYFCASSVVRDNEQYFGPGTRLTVT.

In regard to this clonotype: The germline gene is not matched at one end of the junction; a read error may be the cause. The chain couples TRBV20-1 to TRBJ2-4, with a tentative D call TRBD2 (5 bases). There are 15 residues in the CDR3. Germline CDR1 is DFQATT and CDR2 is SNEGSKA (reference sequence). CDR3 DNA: TGCAGTGCTAGGTCGCGGGCAGGCGGGCAAAACAGTCAGTACTTC. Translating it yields CSARSRAGGQNSQYF.

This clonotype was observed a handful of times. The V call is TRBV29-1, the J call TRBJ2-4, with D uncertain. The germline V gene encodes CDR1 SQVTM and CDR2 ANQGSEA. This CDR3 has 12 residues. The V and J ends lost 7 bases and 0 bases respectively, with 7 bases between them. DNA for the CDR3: TGCAGCGCGCGGATAGCCAAAAACATTCAGTACTTC. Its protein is CSARIAKNIQYF.

Here the CDR3 DNA reads TGTGCCAGCCCCAGGACAAATTCACCCCTCCACTTT. Translation gives CASPRTNSPLHF. The chain links TRBV21-1 to TRBJ1-6; TRBD1 reflects the table's D call only, with no check against the DNA. TRBV21-1 is a pseudogene. CDR3 size: 12 residues.

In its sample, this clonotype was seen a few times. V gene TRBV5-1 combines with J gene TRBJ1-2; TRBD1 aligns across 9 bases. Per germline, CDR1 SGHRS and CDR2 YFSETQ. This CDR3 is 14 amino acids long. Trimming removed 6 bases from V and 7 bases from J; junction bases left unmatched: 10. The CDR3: CASNTPGQGGGYTF. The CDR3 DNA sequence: TGCGCCAGCAACACACCGGGACAGGGAGGTGGCTACACCTTC.

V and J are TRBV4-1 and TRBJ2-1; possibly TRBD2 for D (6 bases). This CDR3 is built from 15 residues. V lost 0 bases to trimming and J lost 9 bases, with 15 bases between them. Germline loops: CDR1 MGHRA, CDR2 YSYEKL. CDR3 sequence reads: CASSQEFGRSGEQFF. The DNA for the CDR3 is TGCGCCAGCAGCCAAGAATTCGGGAGATCGGGTGAGCAGTTCTTC.

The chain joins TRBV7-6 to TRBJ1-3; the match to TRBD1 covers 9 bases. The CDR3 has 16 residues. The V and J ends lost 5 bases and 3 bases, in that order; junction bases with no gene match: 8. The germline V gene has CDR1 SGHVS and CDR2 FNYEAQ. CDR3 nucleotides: TGTGCCAGCAGCCCACCGGACAGGGGAGGTGGAAACACCATATATTTT. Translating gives CASSPPDRGGGNTIYF. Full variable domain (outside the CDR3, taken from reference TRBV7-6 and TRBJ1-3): GAGVSQSPRYKVTKRGQDVALRCDPISGHVSLYWYRQALGQGPEFLTYFNYEAQQDKSGLPNDRFSAERPEGSISTLTIQRTEQRDSAMYRCASSPPDRGGGNTIYFGEGSWLTVV.